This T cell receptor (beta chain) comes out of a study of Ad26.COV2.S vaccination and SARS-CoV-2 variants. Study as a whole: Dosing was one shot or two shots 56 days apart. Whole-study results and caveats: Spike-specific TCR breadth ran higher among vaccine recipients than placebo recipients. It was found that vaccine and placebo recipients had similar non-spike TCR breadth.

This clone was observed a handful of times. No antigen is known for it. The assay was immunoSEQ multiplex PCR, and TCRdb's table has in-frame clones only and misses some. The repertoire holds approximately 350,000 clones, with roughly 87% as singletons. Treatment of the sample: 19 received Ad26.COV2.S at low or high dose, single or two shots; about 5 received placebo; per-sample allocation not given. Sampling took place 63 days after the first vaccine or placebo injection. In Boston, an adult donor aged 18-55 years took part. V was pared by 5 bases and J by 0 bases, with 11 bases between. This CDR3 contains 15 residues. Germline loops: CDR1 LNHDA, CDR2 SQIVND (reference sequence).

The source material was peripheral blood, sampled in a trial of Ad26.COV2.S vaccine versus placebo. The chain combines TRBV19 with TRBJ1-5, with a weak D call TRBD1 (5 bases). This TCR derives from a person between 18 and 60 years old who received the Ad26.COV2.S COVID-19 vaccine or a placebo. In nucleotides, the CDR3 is TGTGCCAGTAGTGCGGGGGTGCTTAGCAATCAGCCCCAGCATTTT. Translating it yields CASSAGVLSNQPQHF.